A single sample is the source of the 17 T cell receptor beta chains below, sequenced in a study of blood T cell repertoires in COVID-19. Profiling relied on immunoSEQ multiplex PCR, and the TCRdb table lists in-frame clones only, not all of them. This repertoire shows about 140,000 clones, roughly four fifths found once; its top ten account for 1.5% to 2%. Source material: peripheral blood. The receptor source for this set is a human donor in a cohort sampled during active COVID-19.

The J gene is TRBJ2-2, the V gene TRBV10-2, with D possibly being TRBD2 (5 bases). The CDR3 is 14 amino acids. In germline, CDR1 is WSHSY, CDR2 SAAADI. Deletions cut 6 bases from V and 5 bases from J, with 13 bases between. CDR3 bases: TGCGCCAGCAGGACGGGGAAAGGGACCGGGGAGCTGTTTTTT. Its translation: CASRTGKGTGELFF.

In its sample, this clone was seen once. The chain joins TRBV4-3 to TRBJ2-3; TRBD2 matches at 13 bases. The germline CDR1 and CDR2 sequences are LGHNA and YSLEER. Trimming cost V 3 bases and J 3 bases; bases outside gene matches: 0. The CDR3 is made up of 15 amino acids. The CDR3 loop reads CASSQTSGRTDTQYF. CDR3 coding DNA: TGCGCCAGCAGCCAGACTAGCGGGAGGACAGATACGCAGTATTTT.

The chain is built from TRBV5-8 and TRBJ2-4; the match to TRBD1 covers 7 bases. With V trimmed by 0 bases and J by 0 bases, 6 bases remained unmatched. This CDR3 is built from 17 residues. Germline loops: CDR1 SGHTS, CDR2 YDEGEE. The CDR3 DNA is TGTGCCAGCAGCTTGGATCCCACAGGGGTAGCCAAAAACATTCAGTACTTC. Amino acid sequence: CASSLDPTGVAKNIQYF.

The CDR3 region is CASSQDRGIDTQYF. Here the CDR3 DNA reads TGTGCCAGCAGCCAAGATCGCGGGATCGATACGCAGTATTTT. The V call is TRBV14, the J call TRBJ2-3; TRBD2 might be the D (6 bases). Trimming removed 0 bases from V and 6 bases from J, with 10 bases in between. Germline values: CDR1 SGHDN, CDR2 FVKESK. CDR3 length: 14 residues.

J is TRBJ1-1 and V is TRBV6-6; no firm D call. This CDR3 has 12 residues. Trimming removed 5 bases from V and 5 bases from J, with 9 bases in between. Germline CDR1 and CDR2: MNHNY and SVGAGI (reference sequence). This chain's CDR3 is CASSVKNTEAFF. The DNA of the CDR3 is TGTGCCAGCAGTGTAAAAAATACTGAAGCTTTCTTT.

The chain has TRBV3-1 (or the pseudogene TRBV3-2) and TRBJ1-2; no firm D call. Per germline, CDR1 LGHDT and CDR2 YNNKEL (reference sequence). The CDR3 extends over 12 amino acids. Trimming left V 3 bases short and J 3 bases short, with 5 bases between. The CDR3 sequence: CASSQSDYGYTF. The CDR3 DNA sequence: TGTGCCAGCAGCCAGAGCGACTATGGCTACACCTTC.

V is TRBV19 and J is TRBJ2-3; D gene uncertain. The CDR3 spans 15 residues. V was trimmed by 1 base and J by 1 base, leaving 9 bases between them. Per the germline V gene, CDR1 is LNHDA and CDR2 is SQIVND (reference sequence). The CDR3 is CASSIGLSGTDTQYF. The CDR3 DNA reads as TGTGCCAGTAGTATAGGTTTGTCGGGCACAGATACGCAGTATTTT. The full variable domain, completed using reference TRBV19 and TRBJ2-3, is DGGITQSPKYLFRKEGQNVTLSCEQNLNHDAMYWYRQDPGQGLRLIYYSQIVNDFQKGDIAEGYSVSREKKESFPLTVTSAQKNPTAFYLCASSIGLSGTDTQYFGPGTRLTVL.

The CDR3 loop is CASTTGPSNQPQHF. The CDR3 bases are TGTGCCAGTACTACAGGACCTAGCAATCAGCCCCAGCATTTT. This chain links TRBV19 with TRBJ1-5, with D tentatively TRBD1 (5 bases). Per germline, CDR1 LNHDA and CDR2 SQIVND (reference sequence). This CDR3 region has 14 residues. V was trimmed by 7 bases and J by 0 bases, leaving 10 bases between them.

The chain is built from TRBV5-1 and TRBJ2-3, with 9 bases fitting TRBD2. Germline V gives CDR1 SGHRS, CDR2 YFSETQ. The trim removed 0 bases at V and 4 bases at J, leaving 6 bases unmatched. The CDR3 is 16 amino acids. The CDR3 DNA reads TGCGCCAGCAGCTTGGAGGGGCGGGAGGGTCCAGATACGCAGTATTTT. Translating it yields CASSLEGREGPDTQYF.

This chain links TRBV5-4 with TRBJ1-1; perhaps TRBD1 as D (6 bases). CDR1 is SGHNT and CDR2 is YYREEE in the germline V gene (reference sequence). Trimming removed 0 bases from V and 5 bases from J, with 11 bases in between. The CDR3 contains 14 residues. This CDR3 reads CASSLAGVQTEAFF. As DNA, the CDR3 is TGTGCCAGCAGCTTGGCAGGGGTCCAGACTGAAGCTTTCTTT. Supplemented by reference TRBV5-4 and TRBJ1-1, the full variable domain reads ETGVTQSPTHLIKTRGQQVTLRCSSQSGHNTVSWYQQALGQGPQFIFQYYREEENGRGNFPPRFSGLQFPNYSSELNVNALELDDSALYLCASSLAGVQTEAFFGQGTRLTVV.

V is TRBV5-1 and J is TRBJ2-1; 7 nucleotides align to TRBD2. CDR1 is SGHRS, CDR2 YFSETQ, per germline. The CDR3 is 15 residues long. V gave up 0 bases and J gave up 3 bases; unmatched junction bases: 3. The CDR3 region is CASSLGPGGYNEQFF. CDR3 coding DNA: TGCGCCAGCAGCTTGGGTCCGGGAGGCTACAATGAGCAGTTCTTC.

In this sample, this clone turned up once. J is TRBJ1-5 and V is TRBV28, with no clear D. Looked up from germline, CDR1 is MDHEN and CDR2 is SYDVKM. The CDR3 is 13 amino acids. Trimming took 7 bases from V and 0 from J, leaving 7 bases between them. CDR3 sequence reads: CASKLYSNQPQHF. DNA of the CDR3: TGTGCCAGCAAACTTTATAGCAATCAGCCCCAGCATTTT.

The V gene is TRBV11-2, the J gene TRBJ2-2; 16 nucleotides agree with TRBD2. CDR1 SGHAT and CDR2 FQNNGV come from the germline V gene. Trimming cost V 5 bases and J 6 bases; bases outside gene matches: 6. The CDR3 is 17 residues long. CDR3 DNA sequence: TGTGCCAGCAGCGGACCGGGACTAGCGGGAGGGTCCGGGGAGCTGTTTTTT. It codes for CASSGPGLAGGSGELFF. Variable domain in full (rest from reference TRBV11-2 and TRBJ2-2): EAGVAQSPRYKIIEKRQSVAFWCNPISGHATLYWYQQILGQGPKLLIQFQNNGVVDDSQLPKDRFSAERLKGVDSTLKIQPAKLEDSAVYLCASSGPGLAGGSGELFFGEGSRLTVL.

J is TRBJ1-5 and V is TRBV19, with a possible D match to TRBD1 (6 bases). Germline V gene lookup returns CDR1 LNHDA and CDR2 SQIVND (reference sequence). The V and J ends lost 9 bases and 5 bases respectively, with 11 bases between them. The CDR3 runs to 12 residues. In DNA form, the CDR3 reads TGTGCCAGCTGGAACAGGGATCAGCCCCAGCATTTT. Encoded protein: CASWNRDQPQHF.

The rearrangement links TRBV28 to TRBJ2-5; TRBD1 matches 12 bases. The CDR3 contains 15 residues. V gave up 3 bases and J gave up 5 bases; unmatched junction bases: 4. In germline, CDR1 is MDHEN, CDR2 SYDVKM. In DNA form, the CDR3 reads TGTGCCAGCAGTTTGGGACAGGGGGCGGGGGAGACCCAGTACTTC. Its protein is CASSLGQGAGETQYF.

This clone came up once. The chain joins TRBV3-1 (or the pseudogene TRBV3-2) to TRBJ2-7; D ambiguous. Per the germline V gene, CDR1 is LGHDT and CDR2 is YNNKEL (reference sequence). V gave up 4 bases and J gave up 4 bases, with 17 bases separating them. The CDR3 has 15 residues. CDR3 region: CASSRADVSPYEQYF. Written as DNA, the CDR3 is TGTGCCAGCAGCCGGGCTGACGTCTCTCCATACGAGCAGTACTTC.

The rearrangement uses TRBV7-3 and TRBJ2-1; no firm D call. There are 12 residues in the CDR3. In germline, CDR1 is SGHTA, CDR2 FQGTGA. Trimming cost V 6 bases and J 7 bases, with 10 bases left between them. The CDR3 DNA follows: TGTGCCAGCAGTCCTCACGGGAATGAGCAGTTCTTC. This codes for CASSPHGNEQFF.